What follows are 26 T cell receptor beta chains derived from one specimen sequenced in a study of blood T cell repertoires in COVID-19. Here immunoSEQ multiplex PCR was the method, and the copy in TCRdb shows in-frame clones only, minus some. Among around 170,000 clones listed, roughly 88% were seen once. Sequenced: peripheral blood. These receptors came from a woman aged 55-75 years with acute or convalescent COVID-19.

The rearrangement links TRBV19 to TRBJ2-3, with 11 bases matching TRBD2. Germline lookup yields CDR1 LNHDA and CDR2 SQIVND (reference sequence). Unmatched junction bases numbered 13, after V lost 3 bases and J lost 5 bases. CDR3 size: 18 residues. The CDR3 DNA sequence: TGTGCCAGTAGTATTGGTCGGTATAGCGGGGGGGCCCTAGATACGCAGTATTTT. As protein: CASSIGRYSGGALDTQYF.

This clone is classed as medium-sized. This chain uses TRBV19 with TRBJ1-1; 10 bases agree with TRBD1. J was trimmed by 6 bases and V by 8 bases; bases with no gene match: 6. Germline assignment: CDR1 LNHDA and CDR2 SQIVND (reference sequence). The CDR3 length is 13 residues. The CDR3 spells CASETGGVSEAFF. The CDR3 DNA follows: TGTGCCAGTGAGACAGGGGGCGTCTCTGAAGCTTTCTTT.

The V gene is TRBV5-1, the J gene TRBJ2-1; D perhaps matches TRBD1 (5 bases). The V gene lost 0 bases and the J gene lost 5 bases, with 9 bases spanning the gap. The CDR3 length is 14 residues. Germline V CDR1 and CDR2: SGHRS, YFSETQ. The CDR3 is CASSLEAGNNEQFF. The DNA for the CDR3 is TGCGCCAGCAGCTTGGAAGCAGGGAACAATGAGCAGTTCTTC.

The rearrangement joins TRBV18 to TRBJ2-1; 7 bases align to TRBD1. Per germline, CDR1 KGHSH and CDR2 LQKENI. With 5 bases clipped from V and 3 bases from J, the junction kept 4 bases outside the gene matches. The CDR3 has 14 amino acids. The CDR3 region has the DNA TGTGCCAGCTCAGATAGACAGGGCTACAATGAGCAGTTCTTC. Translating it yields CASSDRQGYNEQFF.

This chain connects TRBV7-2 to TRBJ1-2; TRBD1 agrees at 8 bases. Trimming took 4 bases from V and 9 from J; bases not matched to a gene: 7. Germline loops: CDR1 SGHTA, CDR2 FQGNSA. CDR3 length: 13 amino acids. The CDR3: CASSSSRTGSYTF. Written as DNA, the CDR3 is TGTGCCAGCAGCTCTTCAAGGACAGGGAGCTACACCTTC.

The CDR3: CASSIGGTGRPSGANVLTF. In nucleotides, the CDR3 is TGTGCCAGTAGTATAGGGGGGACAGGCCGTCCCTCTGGGGCCAACGTCCTGACTTTC. This chain connects TRBV19 to TRBJ2-6, with TRBD1 matching 8 bases. Looked up from germline, CDR1 is LNHDA and CDR2 is SQIVND (reference sequence). CDR3 length equals 19 residues. V was clipped by 1 base and J by 0 bases; unmatched bases: 8.

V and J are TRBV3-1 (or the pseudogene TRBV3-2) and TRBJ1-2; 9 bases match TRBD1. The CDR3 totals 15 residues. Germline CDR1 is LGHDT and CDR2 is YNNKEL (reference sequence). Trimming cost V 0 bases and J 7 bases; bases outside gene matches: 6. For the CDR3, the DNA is TGTGCCAGCAGCCAAGAGGGGGGACAGGGAGTTGGCTACACCTTC. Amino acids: CASSQEGGQGVGYTF.

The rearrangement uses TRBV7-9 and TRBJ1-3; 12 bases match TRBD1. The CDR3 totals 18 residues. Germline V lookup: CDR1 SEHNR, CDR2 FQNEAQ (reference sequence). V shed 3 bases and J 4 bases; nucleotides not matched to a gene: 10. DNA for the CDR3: TGTGCCAGCAGCTTGGGACCGGGACAGGGGGCAGGAGGAAACACCATATATTTT. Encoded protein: CASSLGPGQGAGGNTIYF.

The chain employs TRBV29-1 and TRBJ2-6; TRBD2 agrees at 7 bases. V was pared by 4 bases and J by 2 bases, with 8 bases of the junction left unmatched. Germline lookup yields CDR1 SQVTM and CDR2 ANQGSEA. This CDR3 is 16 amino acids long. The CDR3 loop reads CSVGEGIGTGANVLTF. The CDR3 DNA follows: TGCAGCGTTGGGGAGGGAATAGGTACTGGGGCCAACGTCCTGACTTTC.

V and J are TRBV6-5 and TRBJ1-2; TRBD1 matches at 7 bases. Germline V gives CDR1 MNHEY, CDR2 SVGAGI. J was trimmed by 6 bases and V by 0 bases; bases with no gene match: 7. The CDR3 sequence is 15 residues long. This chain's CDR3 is CASSYSNRGENGYTF. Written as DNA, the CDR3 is TGTGCCAGCAGTTACTCGAACAGGGGAGAAAATGGCTACACCTTC.

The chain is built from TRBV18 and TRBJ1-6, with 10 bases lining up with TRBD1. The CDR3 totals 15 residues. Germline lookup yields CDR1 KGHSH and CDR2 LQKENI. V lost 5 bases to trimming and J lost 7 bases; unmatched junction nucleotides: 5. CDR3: CASSTGQGKNSPLHF. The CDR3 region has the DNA TGTGCCAGCTCAACGGGACAGGGGAAGAATTCACCCCTCCACTTT.

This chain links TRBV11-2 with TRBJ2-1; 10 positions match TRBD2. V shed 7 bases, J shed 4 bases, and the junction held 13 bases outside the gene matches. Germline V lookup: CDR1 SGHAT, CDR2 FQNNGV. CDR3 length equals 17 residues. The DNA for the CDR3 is TGTGCCAGCACTCCCGTGGGGCCAGCGGGGGGGTACAATGAGCAGTTCTTC. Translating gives CASTPVGPAGGYNEQFF.

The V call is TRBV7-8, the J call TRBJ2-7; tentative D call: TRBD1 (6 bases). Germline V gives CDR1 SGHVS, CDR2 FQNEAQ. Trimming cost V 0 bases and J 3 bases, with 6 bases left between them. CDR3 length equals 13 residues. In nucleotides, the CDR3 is TGTGCCAGCAGCTTAGCAGGGGGCTACGAGCAGTACTTC. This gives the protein CASSLAGGYEQYF.

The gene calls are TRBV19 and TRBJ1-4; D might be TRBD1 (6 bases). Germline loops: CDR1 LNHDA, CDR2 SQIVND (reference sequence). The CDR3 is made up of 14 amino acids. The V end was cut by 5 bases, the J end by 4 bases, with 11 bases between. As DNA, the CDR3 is TGTGCCAGTAGTCCGACAGGTTATAATGAAAAACTGTTTTTT. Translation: CASSPTGYNEKLFF.

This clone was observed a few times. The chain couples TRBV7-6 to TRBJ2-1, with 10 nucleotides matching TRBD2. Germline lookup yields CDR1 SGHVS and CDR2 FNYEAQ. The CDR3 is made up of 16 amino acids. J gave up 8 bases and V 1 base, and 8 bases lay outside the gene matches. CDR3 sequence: CASSLVSGGPGDEQFF. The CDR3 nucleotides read TGTGCCAGCAGCTTAGTTAGCGGGGGGCCAGGGGATGAGCAGTTCTTC.

CDR3 sequence: CASSLEGFGGKLFF. CDR3 bases: TGCGCCAGCAGCTTGGAGGGGTTCGGCGGAAAACTGTTTTTT. The V gene is TRBV5-1, the J gene TRBJ1-4, with D possibly being TRBD1 (5 bases). Germline V gene data show CDR1 as SGHRS and CDR2 as YFSETQ. This CDR3 has 14 residues. V shed 0 bases and J shed 10 bases, with 13 bases lying between them.

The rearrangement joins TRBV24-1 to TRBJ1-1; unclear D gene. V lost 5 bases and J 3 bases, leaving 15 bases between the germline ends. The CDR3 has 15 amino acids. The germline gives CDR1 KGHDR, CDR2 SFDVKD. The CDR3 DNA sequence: TGTGCCACCAGTGGCCTTGACATCCTTGACACTGAAGCTTTCTTT. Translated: CATSGLDILDTEAFF.

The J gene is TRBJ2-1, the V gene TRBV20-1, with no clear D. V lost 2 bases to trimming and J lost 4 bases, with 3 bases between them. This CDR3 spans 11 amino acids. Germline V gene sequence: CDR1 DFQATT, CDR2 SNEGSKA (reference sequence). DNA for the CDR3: TGCAGTGCTAGACAGTACAATGAGCAGTTCTTC. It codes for CSARQYNEQFF.

The CDR3 region is CASSVGLLAGGADTQYF. CDR3 DNA: TGTGCCAGCAGCGTAGGCCTACTGGCGGGGGGCGCAGATACGCAGTATTTT. The chain recombines TRBV9 with TRBJ2-3; 8 bases map to TRBD2. The germline V gene encodes CDR1 SGDLS and CDR2 YYNGEE. The CDR3 spans 17 residues. V lost 0 bases and J lost 4; bases outside the gene matches: 10.

CDR3 in amino acids: CASSSGQGIYEQYF. The CDR3 region has the DNA TGTGCCAGCAGCTCGGGACAGGGGATCTACGAGCAGTACTTC. V usage is TRBV5-5 and J usage is TRBJ2-7; 10 positions match TRBD1. The CDR3 extends over 14 amino acids. V dropped 3 bases and J dropped 3; count of bases not matched to a gene: 3. CDR1 SGHKS and CDR2 YYEKEE come from the germline V gene (reference sequence). Complete variable domain (other parts from reference TRBV5-5 and TRBJ2-7): DAGVTQSPTHLIKTRGQQVTLRCSPISGHKSVSWYQQVLGQGPQFIFQYYEKEERGRGNFPDRFSARQFPNYSSELNVNALLLGDSALYLCASSSGQGIYEQYFGPGTRLTVT.

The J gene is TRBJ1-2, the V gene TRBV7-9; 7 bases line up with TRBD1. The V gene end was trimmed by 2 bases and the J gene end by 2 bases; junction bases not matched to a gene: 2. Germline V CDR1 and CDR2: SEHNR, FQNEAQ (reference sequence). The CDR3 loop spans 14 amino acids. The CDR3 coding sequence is TGTGCCAGCAGCTTAACGGGACAGAACTATGGCTACACCTTC. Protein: CASSLTGQNYGYTF.

The CDR3 nucleotides are TGTGCCAGCAGATCGACAGGGGGCGGGCCTGAAGCTTTCTTT. It translates to CASRSTGGGPEAFF. The chain joins TRBV6-5 to TRBJ1-1, with TRBD1 matching over 10 bases. V shed 6 bases, J shed 6 bases, and the junction held 7 bases outside the gene matches. CDR3 length equals 14 residues. Germline CDR1 and CDR2: MNHEY and SVGAGI.

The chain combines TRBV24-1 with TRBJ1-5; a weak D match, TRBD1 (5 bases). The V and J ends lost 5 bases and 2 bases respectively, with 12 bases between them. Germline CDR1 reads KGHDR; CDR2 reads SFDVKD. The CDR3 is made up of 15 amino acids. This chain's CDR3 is CATSGQGVGNQPQHF. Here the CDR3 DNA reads TGTGCCACCAGTGGGCAAGGGGTGGGCAATCAGCCCCAGCATTTT.

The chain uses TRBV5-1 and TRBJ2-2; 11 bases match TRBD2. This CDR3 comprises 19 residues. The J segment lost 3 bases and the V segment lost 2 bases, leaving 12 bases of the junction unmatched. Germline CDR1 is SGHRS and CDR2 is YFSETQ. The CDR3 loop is CASSFTSGGPNRDTGELFF. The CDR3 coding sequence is TGCGCCAGCAGCTTCACTAGCGGGGGCCCCAACCGAGACACCGGGGAGCTGTTTTTT.

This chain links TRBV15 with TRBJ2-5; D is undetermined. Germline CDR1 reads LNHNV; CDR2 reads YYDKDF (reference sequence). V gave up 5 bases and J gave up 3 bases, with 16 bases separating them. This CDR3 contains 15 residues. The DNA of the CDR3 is TGTGCCACCAGCCTCTTTTCGAGGCCCGAAGAGACCCAGTACTTC. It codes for CATSLFSRPEETQYF.

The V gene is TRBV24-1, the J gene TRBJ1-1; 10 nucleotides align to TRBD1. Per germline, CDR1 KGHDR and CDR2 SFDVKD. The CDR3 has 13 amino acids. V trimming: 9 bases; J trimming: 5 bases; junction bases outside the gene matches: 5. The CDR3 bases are TGTGCCACCTCGGACAGGGGGAAGACTGAAGCTTTCTTT. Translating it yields CATSDRGKTEAFF.